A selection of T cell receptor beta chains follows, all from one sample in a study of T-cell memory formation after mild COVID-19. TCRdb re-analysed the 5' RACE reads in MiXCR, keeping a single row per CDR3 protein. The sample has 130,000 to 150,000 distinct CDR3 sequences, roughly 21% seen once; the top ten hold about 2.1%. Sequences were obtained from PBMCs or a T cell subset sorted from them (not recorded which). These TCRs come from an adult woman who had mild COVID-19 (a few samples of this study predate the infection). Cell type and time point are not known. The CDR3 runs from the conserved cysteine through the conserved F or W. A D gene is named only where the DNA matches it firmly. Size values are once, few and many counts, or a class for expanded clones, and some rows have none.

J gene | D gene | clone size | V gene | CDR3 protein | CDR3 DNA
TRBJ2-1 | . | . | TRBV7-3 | CASSLGGPPNEQFF | TGTGCCAGCAGCTTAGGGGGCCCACCCAATGAGCAGTTCTTC
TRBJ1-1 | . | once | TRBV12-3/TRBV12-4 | CASSLSFEAFF | TGTGCCAGCAGTTTATCATTTGAAGCTTTCTTT
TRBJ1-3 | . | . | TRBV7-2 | CASSFEGNTIYF | TGTGCCAGCAGCTTCGAGGGAAACACCATATATTTT
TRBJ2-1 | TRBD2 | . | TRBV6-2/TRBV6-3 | CASSYPRLTNSGNNYNEQFF | TGTGCCAGCAGTTACCCTCGCTTGACCAATAGCGGGAATAACTACAATGAGCAGTTCTTC
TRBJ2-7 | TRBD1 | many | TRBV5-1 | CASSLRQGDASQYF | TGCGCCAGCAGCTTGAGACAGGGGGACGCTTCGCAGTACTTC
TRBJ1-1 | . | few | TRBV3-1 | CASSQVEGVTEAFF | TGTGCCAGCAGCCAAGTCGAGGGAGTCACTGAAGCTTTCTTT
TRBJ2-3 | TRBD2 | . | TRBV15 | CATSPGGQPREYF | TGTGCCACCAGTCCGGGGGGGCAGCCACGCGAGTATTTT
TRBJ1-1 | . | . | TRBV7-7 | CASSLHVNTEAFF | TGTGCTAGCAGCTTACATGTGAACACTGAAGCTTTCTTT
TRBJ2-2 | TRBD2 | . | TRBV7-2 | CASSLGFFSAGGGTGELFF | TGTGCCAGCAGCTTAGGCTTCTTCTCGGCGGGAGGGGGGACCGGGGAGCTGTTTTTT
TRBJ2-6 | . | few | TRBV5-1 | CASSLVQSSGANVLTF | TGCGCCAGCAGCTTGGTTCAGAGCTCTGGGGCCAACGTCCTGACTTTC
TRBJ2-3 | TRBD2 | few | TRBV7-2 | CASSLSGRASTDTQYF | TGTGCCAGCAGCTTAAGCGGGAGGGCTAGCACAGATACGCAGTATTTT
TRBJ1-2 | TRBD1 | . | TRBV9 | CASSVATGTGIYGYTF | TGTGCCAGCAGCGTAGCTACCGGGACAGGGATCTATGGCTACACCTTC
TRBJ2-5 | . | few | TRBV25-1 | CASSEGREETQYF | TGTGCCAGCAGTGAAGGCAGAGAAGAGACCCAGTACTTC
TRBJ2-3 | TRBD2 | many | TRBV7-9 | CASSSRGGPTDTQYF | TGTGCCAGCAGTTCCCGCGGGGGGCCCACAGATACGCAGTATTTT
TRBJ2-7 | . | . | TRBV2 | CASTGLVSYEQYF | TGTGCCAGCACGGGACTGGTCTCCTACGAGCAGTACTTC
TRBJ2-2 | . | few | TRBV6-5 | CASSYTKAPGELFF | TGTGCCAGCAGTTACACCAAGGCCCCCGGGGAGCTGTTTTTT
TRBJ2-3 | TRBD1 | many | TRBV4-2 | CASSQGQGGTDTQYF | TGTGCCAGCAGCCAAGGACAGGGTGGCACAGATACGCAGTATTTT
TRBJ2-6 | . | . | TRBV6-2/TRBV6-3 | CASRTGANVLTF | TGTGCCAGCAGAACCGGGGCCAACGTCCTGACTTTC
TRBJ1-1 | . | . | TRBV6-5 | CASSPGGNKNTEAFF | TGTGCCAGCAGTCCTGGTGGTAACAAGAACACTGAAGCTTTCTTT
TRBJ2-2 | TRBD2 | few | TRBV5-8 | CASSVRKAGETGELFF | TGTGCCAGCAGCGTAAGGAAAGCGGGAGAAACCGGGGAGCTGTTTTTT
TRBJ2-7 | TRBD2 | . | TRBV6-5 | CASSWRSVRREGREQYF | TGTGCCAGCAGTTGGCGGTCGGTTCGGCGGGAGGGGCGGGAGCAGTACTTC
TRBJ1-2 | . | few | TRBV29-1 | CSLGYGYTF | TGCAGCCTGGGTTATGGCTACACCTTC
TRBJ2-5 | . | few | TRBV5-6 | CASSLYGVGETQYF | TGTGCCAGCAGCCTGTACGGGGTAGGAGAGACCCAGTACTTC
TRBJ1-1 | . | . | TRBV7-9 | CASSFPGWEMNTEAFF | TGTGCCAGCAGCTTCCCGGGGTGGGAAATGAACACTGAAGCTTTCTTT
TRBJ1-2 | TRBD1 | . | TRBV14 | CASSLTGLGMLAYTF | TGTGCCAGCAGTCTGACAGGGTTAGGTATGCTTGCCTACACCTTC
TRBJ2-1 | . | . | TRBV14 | CASSPVGGASYNEQFF | TGTGCCAGCAGTCCCGTTGGGGGGGCCTCTTACAATGAGCAGTTCTTC
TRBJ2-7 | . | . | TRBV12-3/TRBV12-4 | CASSHDAISYEQYF | TGTGCCAGCAGCCATGACGCGATCTCCTACGAGCAGTACTTC
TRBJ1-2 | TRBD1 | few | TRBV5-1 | CASSLVSGQGKGYGYTF | TGCGCCAGCAGCTTGGTCTCGGGACAGGGCAAGGGCTATGGCTACACCTTC
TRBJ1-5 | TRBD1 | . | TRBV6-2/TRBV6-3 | CASSIQGGRQPQHF | TGTGCCAGCAGTATACAGGGGGGGCGTCAGCCCCAGCATTTT
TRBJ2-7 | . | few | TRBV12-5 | CASGSIREQYF | TGTGCTAGTGGTTCAATTCGGGAGCAGTACTTC
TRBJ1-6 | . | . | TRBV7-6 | CASSLSYNSPLHF | TGTGCCAGCAGCTTATCCTATAATTCACCCCTCCACTTT
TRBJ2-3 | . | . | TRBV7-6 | CASSFAAGISTDTQYF | TGTGCCAGCAGCTTTGCGGCGGGGATCTCAACAGATACGCAGTATTTT
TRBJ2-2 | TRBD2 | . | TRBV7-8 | CASSSGLAGGRSNTGELFF | TGTGCCAGCAGCTCTGGACTAGCGGGGGGCAGATCGAACACCGGGGAGCTGTTTTTT
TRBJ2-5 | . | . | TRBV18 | CASSPPRSQETQYF | TGTGCCAGCTCACCACCCCGGAGTCAAGAGACCCAGTACTTC
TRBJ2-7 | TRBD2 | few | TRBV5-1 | CASRSSTSGTYEQYF | TGCGCCAGCCGATCCTCGACTAGCGGAACCTACGAGCAGTACTTC
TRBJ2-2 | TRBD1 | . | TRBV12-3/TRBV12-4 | CASSPWTGNTGELFF | TGTGCCAGCAGTCCTTGGACAGGGAACACCGGGGAGCTGTTTTTT
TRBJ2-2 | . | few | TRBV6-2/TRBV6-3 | CASSLSRTGELFF | TGTGCCAGCAGCTTGTCGAGGACCGGGGAGCTGTTTTTT